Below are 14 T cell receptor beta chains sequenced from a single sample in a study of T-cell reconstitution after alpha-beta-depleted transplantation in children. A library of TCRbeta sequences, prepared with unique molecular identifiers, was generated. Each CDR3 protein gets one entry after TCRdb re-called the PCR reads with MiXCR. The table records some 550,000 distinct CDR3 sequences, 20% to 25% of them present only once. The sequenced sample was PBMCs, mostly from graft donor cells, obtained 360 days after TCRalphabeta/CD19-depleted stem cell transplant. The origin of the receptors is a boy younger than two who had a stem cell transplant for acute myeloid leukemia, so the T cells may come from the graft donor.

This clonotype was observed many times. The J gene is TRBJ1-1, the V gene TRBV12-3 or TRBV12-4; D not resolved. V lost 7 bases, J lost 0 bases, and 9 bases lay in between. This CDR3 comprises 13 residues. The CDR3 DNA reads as TGTGCCAGCACTCCCAGTGTGAACACTGAAGCTTTCTTT. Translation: CASTPSVNTEAFF.

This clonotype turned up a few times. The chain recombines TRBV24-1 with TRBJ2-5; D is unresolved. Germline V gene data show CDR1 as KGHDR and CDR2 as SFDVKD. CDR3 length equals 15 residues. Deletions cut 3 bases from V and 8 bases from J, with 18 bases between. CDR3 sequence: CATSDPGTSRETQYF. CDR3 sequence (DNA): TGTGCCACCAGTGATCCCGGAACATCAAGGGAAACCCAGTACTTC.

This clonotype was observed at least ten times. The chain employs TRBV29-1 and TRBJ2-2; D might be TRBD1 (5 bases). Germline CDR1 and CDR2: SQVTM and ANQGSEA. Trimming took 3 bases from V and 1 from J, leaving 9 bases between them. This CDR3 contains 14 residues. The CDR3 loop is CSVEVTENTGELFF. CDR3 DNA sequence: TGCAGCGTTGAGGTGACAGAGAACACCGGGGAGCTGTTTTTT.

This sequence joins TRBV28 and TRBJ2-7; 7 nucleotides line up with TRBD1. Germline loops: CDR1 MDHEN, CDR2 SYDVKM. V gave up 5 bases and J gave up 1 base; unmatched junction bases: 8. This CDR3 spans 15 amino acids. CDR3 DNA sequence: TGTGCCAGCAGTAGCTCCGGGACAGCTTCCTACGAGCAGTACGTC. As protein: CASSSSGTASYEQYV.

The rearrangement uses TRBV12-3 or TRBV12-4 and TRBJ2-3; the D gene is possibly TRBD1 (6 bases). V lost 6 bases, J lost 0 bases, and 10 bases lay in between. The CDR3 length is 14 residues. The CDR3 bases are TGTGCCAGCAGCCGACAGGATAGCACAGATACGCAGTATTTT. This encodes CASSRQDSTDTQYF.

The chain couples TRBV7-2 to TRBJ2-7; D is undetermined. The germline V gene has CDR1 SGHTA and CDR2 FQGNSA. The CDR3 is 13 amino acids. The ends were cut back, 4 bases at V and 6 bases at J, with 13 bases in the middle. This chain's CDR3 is CASSSDSYGEQYV. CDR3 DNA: TGTGCCAGCAGCTCCGACTCCTACGGCGAGCAGTACGTC.

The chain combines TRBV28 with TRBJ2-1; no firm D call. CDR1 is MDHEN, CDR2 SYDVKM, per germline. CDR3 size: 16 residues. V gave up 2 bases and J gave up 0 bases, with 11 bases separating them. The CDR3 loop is CASSLVYSDSYNEQFF. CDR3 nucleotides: TGTGCCAGCAGTTTAGTCTATTCAGACTCCTACAATGAGCAGTTCTTC.

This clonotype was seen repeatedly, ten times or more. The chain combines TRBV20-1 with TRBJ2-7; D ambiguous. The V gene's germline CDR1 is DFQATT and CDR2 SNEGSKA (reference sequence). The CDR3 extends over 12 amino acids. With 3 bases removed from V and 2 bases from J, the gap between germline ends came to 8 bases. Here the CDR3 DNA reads TGCAGTGCTAGTCCAGGCACCTACGAGCAGTACGTC. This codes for CSASPGTYEQYV.

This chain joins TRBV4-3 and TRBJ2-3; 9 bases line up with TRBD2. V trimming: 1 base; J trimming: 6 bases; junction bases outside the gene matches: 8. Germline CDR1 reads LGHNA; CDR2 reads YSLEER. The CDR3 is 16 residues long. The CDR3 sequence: CASSQGSSGEWDTQYF. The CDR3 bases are TGCGCCAGCAGCCAAGGTTCTAGCGGGGAATGGGATACGCAGTATTTT.

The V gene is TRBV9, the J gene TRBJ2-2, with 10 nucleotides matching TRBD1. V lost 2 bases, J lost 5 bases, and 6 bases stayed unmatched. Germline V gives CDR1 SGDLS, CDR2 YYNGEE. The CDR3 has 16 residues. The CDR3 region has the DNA TGTGCCAGCAGCGTCAGGACAGGGGGACGGACCGGGGAGCTGTTTTTT. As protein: CASSVRTGGRTGELFF.

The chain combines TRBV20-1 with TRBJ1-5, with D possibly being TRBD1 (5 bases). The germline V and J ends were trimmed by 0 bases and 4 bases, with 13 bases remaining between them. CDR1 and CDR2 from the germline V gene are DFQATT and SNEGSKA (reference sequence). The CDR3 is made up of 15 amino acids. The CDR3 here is CSARDLGEINQPQHF. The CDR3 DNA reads TGCAGTGCTAGAGATCTGGGGGAAATTAATCAGCCCCAGCATTTT.

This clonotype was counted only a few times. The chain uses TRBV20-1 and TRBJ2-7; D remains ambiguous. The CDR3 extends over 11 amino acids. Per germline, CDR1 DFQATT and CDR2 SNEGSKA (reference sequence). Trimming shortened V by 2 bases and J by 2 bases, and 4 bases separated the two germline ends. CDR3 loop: CSARPAYEQYF. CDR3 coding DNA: TGCAGTGCTAGACCGGCCTACGAGCAGTACTTC.

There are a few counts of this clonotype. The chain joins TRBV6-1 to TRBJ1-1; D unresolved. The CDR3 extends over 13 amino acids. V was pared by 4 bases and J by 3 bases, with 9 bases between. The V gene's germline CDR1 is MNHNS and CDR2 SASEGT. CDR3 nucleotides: TGTGCCAGCAGTGGTGGCACTTACACTGAAGCTTTCTTT. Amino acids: CASSGGTYTEAFF.

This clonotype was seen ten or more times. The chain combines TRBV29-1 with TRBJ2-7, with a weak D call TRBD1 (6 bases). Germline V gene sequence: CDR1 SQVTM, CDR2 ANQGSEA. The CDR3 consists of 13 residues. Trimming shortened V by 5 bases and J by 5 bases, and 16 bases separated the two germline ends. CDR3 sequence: CSVTITGINEQYV. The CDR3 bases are TGCAGCGTTACTATTACAGGGATTAACGAGCAGTACGTC.